The 4 T cell receptor beta chains below were found in one sample sequenced in a study of CD8 T cells in Susac syndrome. Reverse transcription of about 0.45 to 1 ug RNA used random hexamers. Each CDR3 protein gets one entry after TCRdb re-called the immunoSEQ multiplex PCR reads with MiXCR. Of some 120,000 distinct CDR3 sequences in the sample, nearly 95% were seen once. Sequencing input: CD4+ T cells from PBMCs. These receptors were obtained from a human donor in good health.

This clonotype has a handful of counts. This chain joins TRBV29-1 and TRBJ2-5; D not resolved. The V end lost 0 bases, the J end lost 1 base, and 9 bases lay between the germline ends. This CDR3 contains 14 residues. Germline V gene sequence: CDR1 SQVTM, CDR2 ANQGSEA. The CDR3 is CSVEDHPGQETQYF. The CDR3 coding sequence is TGCAGCGTTGAAGATCATCCGGGCCAAGAGACCCAGTACTTC.

This chain links TRBV29-1 with TRBJ2-5, with D tentatively TRBD1 (7 bases). The V gene's germline CDR1 is SQVTM and CDR2 ANQGSEA. V lost 3 bases and J 5 bases, leaving 10 bases between the germline ends. The CDR3 is made up of 12 amino acids. The CDR3 region is CSVEAGGETQYF. The DNA of the CDR3 is TGCAGCGTTGAGGCAGGGGGGGAGACCCAGTACTTC.

The chain carries TRBV10-3 and TRBJ2-2, with D hard to call. V shed 8 bases and J shed 7 bases, with 8 bases lying between them. CDR1 is ENHRY, CDR2 SYGVKD, per germline. The CDR3 length is 11 residues. The CDR3 region is CAIAMGGELFF. DNA for the CDR3: TGTGCCATCGCTATGGGCGGGGAGCTGTTTTTT.

Concerning this clonotype itself: Mismatch with germline at one junction end may stem from a read error. The V gene is TRBV29-1, the J gene TRBJ2-7; 8 bases align to TRBD2. Germline V lookup: CDR1 SQVTM, CDR2 ANQGSEA. The CDR3 runs 12 residues. The CDR3 is CSVETHSGMTDF. CDR3 bases: TGCAGCGTTGAAACGCATAGCGGGATGACGGACTTC.